One sample yielded the 28 T cell receptor beta chains listed below, sequenced in a study of early T cells in non-severe SARS-CoV-2 infection. MiXCR, run by TCRdb on the 5' RACE reads, gives a single entry per CDR3 protein. The sample records tens of thousands of distinct CDR3 sequences, 11% being singletons. Sequencing was performed on whole blood, taken at baseline. These TCRs come from an adult who was a healthcare worker with PCR-confirmed SARS-CoV-2 infection or an uninfected control (not recorded which).

At least ten counts were recorded for this clonotype. V is TRBV6-1 and J is TRBJ1-1, with 7 bases that match TRBD1. V lost 10 bases, J lost 0 bases, and 5 bases stayed unmatched. The CDR3 has 13 residues. The germline gives CDR1 MNHNS, CDR2 SASEGT. CDR3 protein: CATRGWMNTEAFF. The DNA of the CDR3 is TGTGCCACCAGGGGGTGGATGAACACTGAAGCTTTCTTT.

This clonotype was seen a few times. The rearrangement links TRBV7-9 to TRBJ2-1, with D perhaps being TRBD1 or TRBD2 (5 bases each). The germline gives CDR1 SEHNR, CDR2 FQNEAQ (reference sequence). V lost 3 bases, J lost 8 bases, and 17 bases lay in between. The CDR3 covers 15 residues. CDR3 amino acids: CASSFRGSVGDEQFF. In nucleotides, the CDR3 is TGTGCCAGCAGCTTTCGGGGCTCCGTGGGCGATGAGCAGTTCTTC.

This clonotype was detected ten times or more. The CDR3 region has the DNA TGTGCCAGCAGCAACACAGGGACTAATGAGCAGTTCTTC. This codes for CASSNTGTNEQFF. The genes are TRBV11-2 and TRBJ2-1; either TRBD1 or TRBD2 may supply D (6 bases each). Trimming removed 5 bases from V and 7 bases from J, with 12 bases in between. CDR1 SGHAT and CDR2 FQNNGV come from the germline V gene. The CDR3 runs to 13 residues.

This clonotype was counted ten times or more. The chain couples TRBV14 to TRBJ1-1, with 10 bases that match TRBD1. The CDR3 contains 15 residues. The V gene's germline CDR1 is SGHDN and CDR2 FVKESK. The V gene end was trimmed by 4 bases and the J gene end by 1 base; junction bases not matched to a gene: 3. CDR3 loop: CASSLWTGGNTEAFF. Written as DNA, the CDR3 is TGTGCCAGCAGCCTTTGGACAGGGGGGAACACTGAAGCTTTCTTT.

This clonotype was seen a few times. CDR3 loop: CASSPGTATNEKLFF. The CDR3 bases are TGTGCCAGCAGCCCCGGGACAGCAACTAATGAAAAACTGTTTTTT. The V call is TRBV5-8, the J call TRBJ1-4; TRBD1 agrees at 7 bases. With V trimmed by 4 bases and J by 0 bases, 3 bases remained unmatched. The germline CDR1 and CDR2 sequences are SGHTS and YDEGEE. The CDR3 contains 15 residues.

The gene calls are TRBV27 and TRBJ2-7; D is possibly TRBD1 (6 bases). Germline V CDR1 and CDR2: MNHEY, SMNVEV (reference sequence). Trimming pared 5 bases from V and 4 bases from J, leaving 15 bases between. The CDR3 is made up of 14 amino acids. The CDR3 DNA sequence: TGTGCCAGCAGTCGATATTCGCAGGGGTACGAGCAGTACTTC. This gives the protein CASSRYSQGYEQYF.

This clonotype was recorded once. This chain connects TRBV5-5 to TRBJ1-4; TRBD1 aligns across 9 bases. The CDR3 is 14 residues long. Unmatched junction bases numbered 6, after V lost 4 bases and J lost 8 bases. The germline V gene has CDR1 SGHKS and CDR2 YYEKEE (reference sequence). The CDR3 spells CASSGRDRAEKLFF. CDR3 in DNA: TGTGCCAGCAGCGGGAGGGACAGGGCCGAAAAACTGTTTTTT.

This clonotype is medium-sized by share. The chain has TRBV27 and TRBJ2-1, with TRBD1 matching over 8 bases. CDR1 MNHEY and CDR2 SMNVEV come from the germline V gene (reference sequence). Germline trimming cut 5 bases from V and 8 bases from J; bases unmatched to any gene: 14. The CDR3 loop spans 16 amino acids. CDR3 nucleotides: TGTGCCAGCAGTCCCCTGACAGGGGCATTGCGCTATGAGCAGTTCTTC. Translation gives CASSPLTGALRYEQFF.

This clonotype turned up a few times. The chain combines TRBV6-1 with TRBJ2-4; 7 bases match TRBD2. This CDR3 has 12 amino acids. CDR1 and CDR2 from the germline V gene are MNHNS and SASEGT. Germline trimming cut 8 bases from V and 9 bases from J; bases unmatched to any gene: 7. The CDR3 spells CASREVGGIQYF. The CDR3 bases are TGTGCCAGCCGGGAGGTCGGGGGCATTCAGTACTTC.

This clonotype was seen repeatedly, ten times or more. The chain joins TRBV7-3 to TRBJ2-5; D tentatively fits TRBD1 or TRBD2 (5 bases each). CDR3 length: 14 amino acids. Germline assignment: CDR1 SGHTA and CDR2 FQGTGA. V was shortened by 2 bases and J by 5 bases, with 12 bases between the two germline ends. The CDR3 nucleotides read TGTGCCAGCAGCTTAGAGGGGATGAGGGAGACCCAGTACTTC. Translating gives CASSLEGMRETQYF.

This clonotype was observed a handful of times. The chain carries TRBV24-1 and TRBJ2-2; 9 positions match TRBD1. This CDR3 spans 17 amino acids. Germline loops: CDR1 KGHDR, CDR2 SFDVKD. Trimming removed 5 bases from V and 2 bases from J; junction bases left unmatched: 8. CDR3 in amino acids: CATSGGTGTLNTGELFF. The CDR3, as DNA: TGTGCCACCAGTGGTGGGACAGGGACCCTCAACACCGGGGAGCTGTTTTTT.

This chain links TRBV25-1 with TRBJ2-3; 9 nucleotides match TRBD1. V lost 6 bases and J lost 3; bases outside the gene matches: 7. This CDR3 contains 15 residues. Germline-derived CDR1 and CDR2 are MGHDK and SYGVNS. The DNA of the CDR3 is TGTGCCAGCAGCAGTGGGACAGGGATGACAGATACGCAGTATTTT. Translation gives CASSSGTGMTDTQYF.

The DNA for the CDR3 is TGTGCCACCAGCAGGGCCGGGGTCCACGAGCAGTACTTC. Translating it yields CATSRAGVHEQYF. This sequence joins TRBV15 and TRBJ2-7, with D possibly TRBD2 on 5 matching bases. Trimming took 3 bases from V and 5 from J, leaving 11 bases between them. Germline CDR1 is LNHNV and CDR2 is YYDKDF (reference sequence). The CDR3 contains 13 residues.

The chain recombines TRBV30 with TRBJ1-4; D might be TRBD1 (5 bases). CDR1 and CDR2 (germline): GTSNPN, SVGIG (reference sequence). The V end was cut by 0 bases, the J end by 7 bases, with 12 bases between. The CDR3 spans 14 residues. The CDR3 loop is CAWSVPGGSEKLFF. The CDR3 DNA follows: TGTGCCTGGAGTGTACCCGGGGGGTCTGAAAAACTGTTTTTT.

This clonotype was seen a handful of times. The chain carries TRBV11-1 and TRBJ2-4; maybe TRBD2 (6 bases). From germline, CDR1 is SGHAT and CDR2 FQDESV (reference sequence). The CDR3 runs 17 residues. Trimming removed 5 bases from V and 2 bases from J, with 19 bases in between. The CDR3 region is CASSPPGGPASKNIQYF. The CDR3 DNA sequence: TGTGCCAGCAGCCCCCCCGGGGGACCTGCTTCCAAAAACATTCAGTACTTC.

The rearrangement links TRBV6-1 to TRBJ2-5, with 11 bases identical to TRBD2. CDR1 and CDR2 from the germline V gene are MNHNS and SASEGT. V was clipped by 2 bases and J by 3 bases; unmatched bases: 5. The CDR3 covers 16 residues. The CDR3 region has the DNA TGTGCCAGCAGTGAAACTAGCGGGGGAATAAAAGAGACCCAGTACTTC. It is translated as CASSETSGGIKETQYF.

Only a few counts were recorded for this clonotype. The rearrangement links TRBV12-3 or TRBV12-4 to TRBJ1-1, with D unresolved. V gave up 8 bases and J gave up 1 base, with 14 bases separating them. This CDR3 comprises 14 residues. As DNA, the CDR3 is TGTGCCAGCCTTTCCCAGGCGGAGAACACTGAAGCTTTCTTT. It is translated as CASLSQAENTEAFF.

The sample holds a few counts of this clonotype. This chain joins TRBV7-6 and TRBJ2-1; 9 nucleotides agree with TRBD2. With V trimmed by 2 bases and J by 6 bases, 14 bases remained unmatched. Germline CDR1 reads SGHVS; CDR2 reads FNYEAQ. The CDR3 has 18 amino acids. The CDR3 protein is CASSLMGGGALVPNEQFF. The CDR3 DNA reads as TGTGCCAGCAGCTTAATGGGCGGGGGGGCCCTAGTCCCCAATGAGCAGTTCTTC.

This clonotype was counted only a few times. The V and J genes are TRBV11-2 and TRBJ1-5; perhaps TRBD1 as D (5 bases). The length of the CDR3 is 15 residues. Trimming removed 0 bases at V and 3 bases at J, with 9 bases between. In germline, CDR1 is SGHAT, CDR2 FQNNGV. The CDR3, as DNA: TGTGCCAGCAGCTTAGACGGGGCACTCAATCAGCCCCAGCATTTT. Translated, it gives CASSLDGALNQPQHF.

The chain links TRBV5-4 to TRBJ1-3; D ambiguous. V was shortened by 1 base and J by 4 bases, with 9 bases between the two germline ends. CDR1 and CDR2 from the germline V gene are SGHNT and YYREEE (reference sequence). There are 14 residues in the CDR3. In DNA form, the CDR3 reads TGTGCCAGCAGCTTGCGGTTTGAAGGAAACACCATATATTTT. The encoded protein is CASSLRFEGNTIYF.

The J gene is TRBJ1-1, the V gene TRBV2; D may be TRBD1 (5 bases). The V end was cut by 1 base, the J end by 7 bases, with 13 bases between. The CDR3 has 14 residues. Germline CDR1 and CDR2: SNHLY and FYNNEI. CDR3 sequence (DNA): TGTGCCAGCAGTGAAGATCGCAGGGATGGTGAAGCTTTCTTT. Translating gives CASSEDRRDGEAFF.

This clonotype showed up just a few times. The rearrangement uses TRBV7-2 and TRBJ2-7; D uncertain. V was trimmed by 5 bases and J by 4 bases, leaving 15 bases between them. Germline CDR1 SGHTA, CDR2 FQGNSA. The CDR3 loop spans 14 amino acids. The CDR3 protein is CASSVQGFLYEQYF. CDR3 DNA sequence: TGTGCCAGCAGCGTCCAAGGGTTTTTATACGAGCAGTACTTC.

This clonotype was counted a few times. The V call is TRBV30, the J call TRBJ1-2; D is ambiguous. CDR3 length equals 14 residues. Germline CDR1 is GTSNPN and CDR2 is SVGIG (reference sequence). Trimming shortened V by 3 bases and J by 4 bases, and 15 bases separated the two germline ends. CDR3: CAWSYALGSYGYTF. In DNA form, the CDR3 reads TGTGCCTGGAGCTATGCACTTGGGTCCTATGGCTACACCTTC.

The chain is built from TRBV30 and TRBJ1-2, with D maybe TRBD1 (5 bases). This CDR3 comprises 13 residues. V lost 1 base to trimming and J lost 4 bases, with 10 bases between them. Germline V CDR1 and CDR2: GTSNPN, SVGIG (reference sequence). The CDR3 sequence is CAWSASGFYGYTF. The CDR3 region has the DNA TGTGCCTGGAGTGCATCAGGGTTCTATGGCTACACCTTC.

The CDR3 here is CASSLLGSIYEQYF. In DNA form, the CDR3 reads TGTGCCAGCAGCTTATTGGGCAGCATATACGAGCAGTACTTC. The rearrangement links TRBV11-2 to TRBJ2-7; no reliable D call. The V gene lost 2 bases and the J gene lost 4 bases, with 12 bases spanning the gap. Germline CDR1 is SGHAT and CDR2 is FQNNGV. The CDR3 length is 14 residues.

This chain connects TRBV11-2 to TRBJ1-3, with D maybe TRBD1 (5 bases). This CDR3 is built from 17 residues. V lost 3 bases and J lost 0, with 15 bases in between. Germline V gives CDR1 SGHAT, CDR2 FQNNGV. The CDR3: CASSFSGAGYSGNTIYF. CDR3 nucleotides: TGTGCCAGCAGCTTCAGCGGGGCGGGGTACTCTGGAAACACCATATATTTT.

CDR3 residues: CASSPGAGANVLTF. The CDR3 DNA follows: TGTGCCAGCAGCCCAGGGGCTGGGGCCAACGTCCTGACTTTC. The J gene is TRBJ2-6, the V gene TRBV12-3 or TRBV12-4, with D perhaps matching TRBD1 (6 bases). This CDR3 spans 14 amino acids. V was clipped by 6 bases and J by 2 bases, with 8 bases between them.

This clonotype appeared many times. J is TRBJ2-2 and V is TRBV6-6, with D possibly TRBD1 on 5 matching bases. V was clipped by 5 bases and J by 4 bases, with 8 bases between them. CDR3 length: 13 amino acids. Germline V gene lookup returns CDR1 MNHNY and CDR2 SVGAGI (reference sequence). This chain's CDR3 is CASSKDTTGELFF. CDR3 bases: TGTGCCAGCAGTAAGGACACCACCGGGGAGCTGTTTTTT.